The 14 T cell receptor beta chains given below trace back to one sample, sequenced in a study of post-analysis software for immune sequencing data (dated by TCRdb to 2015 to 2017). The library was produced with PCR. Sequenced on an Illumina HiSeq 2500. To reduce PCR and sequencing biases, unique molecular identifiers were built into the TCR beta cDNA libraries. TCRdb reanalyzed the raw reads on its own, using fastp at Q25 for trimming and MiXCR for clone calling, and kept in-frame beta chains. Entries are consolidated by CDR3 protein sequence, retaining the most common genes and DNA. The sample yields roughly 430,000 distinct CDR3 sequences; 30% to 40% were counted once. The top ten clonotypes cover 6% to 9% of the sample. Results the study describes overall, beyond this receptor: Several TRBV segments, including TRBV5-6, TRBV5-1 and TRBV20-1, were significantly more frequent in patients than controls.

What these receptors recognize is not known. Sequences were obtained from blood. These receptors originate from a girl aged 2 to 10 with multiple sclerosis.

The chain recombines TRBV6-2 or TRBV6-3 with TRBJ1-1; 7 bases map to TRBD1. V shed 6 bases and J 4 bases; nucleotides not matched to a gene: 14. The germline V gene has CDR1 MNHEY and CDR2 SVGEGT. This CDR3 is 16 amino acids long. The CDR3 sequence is CASRLNRGRPTTEAFF. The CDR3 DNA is TGTGCCAGCAGATTGAACAGGGGCCGGCCCACCACTGAAGCTTTCTTT.

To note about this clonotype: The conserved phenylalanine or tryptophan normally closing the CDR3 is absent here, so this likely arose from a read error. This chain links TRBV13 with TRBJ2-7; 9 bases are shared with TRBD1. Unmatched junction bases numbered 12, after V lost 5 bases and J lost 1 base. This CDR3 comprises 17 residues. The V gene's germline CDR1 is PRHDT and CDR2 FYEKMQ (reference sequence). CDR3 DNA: TGTGCCAGCAGCCCCCCTGAAACCGGGACAGGGTCCTACGAGCAGTACTTA. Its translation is CASSPPETGTGSYEQYL.

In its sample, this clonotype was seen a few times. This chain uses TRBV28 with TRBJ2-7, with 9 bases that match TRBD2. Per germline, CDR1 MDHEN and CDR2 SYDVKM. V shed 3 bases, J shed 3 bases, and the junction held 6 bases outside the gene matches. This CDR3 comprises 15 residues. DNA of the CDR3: TGTGCCAGCAGTTTCGTAGCGGGAGTTAACTACGAGCAGTACTTC. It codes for CASSFVAGVNYEQYF.

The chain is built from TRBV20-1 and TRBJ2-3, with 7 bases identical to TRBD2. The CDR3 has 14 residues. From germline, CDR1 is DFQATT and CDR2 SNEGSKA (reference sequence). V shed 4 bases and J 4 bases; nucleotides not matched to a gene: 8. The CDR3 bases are TGCAGTGCTACCGGGACTAAAGCCTCAGATACGCAGTATTTT. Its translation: CSATGTKASDTQYF.

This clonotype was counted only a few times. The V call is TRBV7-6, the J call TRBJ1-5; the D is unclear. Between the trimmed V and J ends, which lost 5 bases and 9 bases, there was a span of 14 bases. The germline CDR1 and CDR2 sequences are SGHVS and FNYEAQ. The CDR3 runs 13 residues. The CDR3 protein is CASSETLAGPQHF. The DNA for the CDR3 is TGTGCCAGCAGCGAGACCCTCGCAGGGCCCCAGCATTTT.

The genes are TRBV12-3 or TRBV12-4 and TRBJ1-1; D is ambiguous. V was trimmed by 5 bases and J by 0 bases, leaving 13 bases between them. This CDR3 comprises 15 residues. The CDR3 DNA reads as TGTGCCAGCAGTGCTAAATCCCACATGAACACTGAAGCTTTCTTT. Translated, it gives CASSAKSHMNTEAFF.

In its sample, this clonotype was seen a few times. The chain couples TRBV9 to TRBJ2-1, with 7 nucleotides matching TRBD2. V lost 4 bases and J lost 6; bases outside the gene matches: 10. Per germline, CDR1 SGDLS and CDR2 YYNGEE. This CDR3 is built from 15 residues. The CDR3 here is CASSPDLWGGNEQFF. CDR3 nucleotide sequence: TGTGCCAGCAGCCCAGACCTCTGGGGGGGCAATGAGCAGTTCTTC. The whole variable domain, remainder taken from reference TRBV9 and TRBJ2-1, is DSGVTQTPKHLITATGQRVTLRCSPRSGDLSVYWYQQSLDQGLQFLIQYYNGEERAKGNILERFSAQQFPDLHSELNLSSLELGDSALYFCASSPDLWGGNEQFFGPGTRLTVL.

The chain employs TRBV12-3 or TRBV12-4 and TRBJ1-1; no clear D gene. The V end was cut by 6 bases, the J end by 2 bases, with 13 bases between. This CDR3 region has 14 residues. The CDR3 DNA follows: TGTGCCAGCAGGCAAGTCCGGGTCAACACTGAAGCTTTCTTT. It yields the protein CASRQVRVNTEAFF.

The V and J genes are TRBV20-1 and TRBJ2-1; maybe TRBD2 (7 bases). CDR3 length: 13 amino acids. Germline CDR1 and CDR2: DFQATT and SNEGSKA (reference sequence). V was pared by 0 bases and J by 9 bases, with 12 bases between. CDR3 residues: CSARDPGEGEQFF. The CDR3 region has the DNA TGCAGTGCTAGAGATCCAGGGGAGGGTGAGCAGTTCTTC.

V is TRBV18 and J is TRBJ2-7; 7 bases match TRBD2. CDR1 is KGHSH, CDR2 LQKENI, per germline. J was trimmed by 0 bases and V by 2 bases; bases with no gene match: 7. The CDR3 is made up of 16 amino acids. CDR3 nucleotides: TGTGCCAGCTCACCAGTCCTAGCGGAAAACTCCTACGAGCAGTACTTC. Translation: CASSPVLAENSYEQYF. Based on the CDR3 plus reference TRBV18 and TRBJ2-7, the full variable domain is NAGVMQNPRHLVRRRGQEARLRCSPMKGHSHVYWYRQLPEEGLKFMVYLQKENIIDESGMPKERFSAEFPKEGPSILRIQQVVRGDSAAYFCASSPVLAENSYEQYFGPGTRLTVT.

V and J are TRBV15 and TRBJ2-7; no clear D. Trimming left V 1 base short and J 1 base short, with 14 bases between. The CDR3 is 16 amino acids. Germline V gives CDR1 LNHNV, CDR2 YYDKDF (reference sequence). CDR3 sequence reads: CATSRADIRPSYEQYF. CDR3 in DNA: TGTGCCACCAGCAGAGCAGACATCCGACCTTCCTACGAGCAGTACTTC.

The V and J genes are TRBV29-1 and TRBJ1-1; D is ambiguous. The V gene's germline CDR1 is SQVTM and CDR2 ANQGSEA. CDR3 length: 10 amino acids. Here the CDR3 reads CSVLDPEAFF. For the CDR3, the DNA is TGCAGTGTTCTAGATCCTGAAGCTTTCTTT. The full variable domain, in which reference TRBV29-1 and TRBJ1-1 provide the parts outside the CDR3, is SAVISQKPSRDICQRGTSLTIQCQVDSQVTMMFWYRQQPGQSLTLIATANQGSEATYESGFVIDKFPISRPNLTFSTLTVSNMSPEDSSIYLCSVLDPEAFFGQGTRLTVV.

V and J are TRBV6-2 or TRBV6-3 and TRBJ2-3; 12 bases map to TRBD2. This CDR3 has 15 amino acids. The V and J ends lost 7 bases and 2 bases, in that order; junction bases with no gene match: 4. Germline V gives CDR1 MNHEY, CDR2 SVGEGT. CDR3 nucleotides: TGTGCCAGCAACCGACTAGCGGGAGCCACAGATACGCAGTATTTT. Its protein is CASNRLAGATDTQYF.

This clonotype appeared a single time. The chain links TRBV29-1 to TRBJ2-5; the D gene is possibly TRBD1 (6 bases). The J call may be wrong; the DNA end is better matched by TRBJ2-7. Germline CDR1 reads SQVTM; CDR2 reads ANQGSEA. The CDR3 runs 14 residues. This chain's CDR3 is CSARGQGNSYEQYF. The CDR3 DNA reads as TGCAGCGCCCGGGGACAAGGGAACTCCTACGAGCAGTACTTC.